This TCR beta chain was profiled in a study of blood T cells in healthy people across ages. Across the study: Researchers report that template switching captured about one barcoded beta molecule per two T cells. Notes on the study in general: Roughly linearly, TCR beta diversity per million T cells fell as age increased. Correlation between TCR beta diversity and naive T cell percentage was strong.

A second PCR of roughly 7 to 11 cycles used a sample-barcoded 5' primer and a J-beta primer mix. One entry per CDR3 protein results from TCRdb running MiXCR on the 5' RACE reads. Of 650,000 to 1,000,000 distinct CDR3 sequences listed, less than 60% are singletons. The CDR3 is 15 amino acids. V was pared by 2 bases and J by 0 bases, with 3 bases of the junction left unmatched. Germline CDR1 and CDR2: DFQATT and SNEGSKA (reference sequence). Donors were healthy Caucasian individuals from Russia aged roughly 6 to 90. This clonotype showed up many times. Its antigen is not known. The sequenced sample was blood. The receptor comes from an older man in good health. The chain uses TRBV20-1 and TRBJ2-3; 9 nucleotides line up with TRBD2. The CDR3 spells CSARLAGVSTDTQYF. The CDR3 nucleotides read TGCAGTGCTAGATTAGCGGGAGTTAGCACAGATACGCAGTATTTT.